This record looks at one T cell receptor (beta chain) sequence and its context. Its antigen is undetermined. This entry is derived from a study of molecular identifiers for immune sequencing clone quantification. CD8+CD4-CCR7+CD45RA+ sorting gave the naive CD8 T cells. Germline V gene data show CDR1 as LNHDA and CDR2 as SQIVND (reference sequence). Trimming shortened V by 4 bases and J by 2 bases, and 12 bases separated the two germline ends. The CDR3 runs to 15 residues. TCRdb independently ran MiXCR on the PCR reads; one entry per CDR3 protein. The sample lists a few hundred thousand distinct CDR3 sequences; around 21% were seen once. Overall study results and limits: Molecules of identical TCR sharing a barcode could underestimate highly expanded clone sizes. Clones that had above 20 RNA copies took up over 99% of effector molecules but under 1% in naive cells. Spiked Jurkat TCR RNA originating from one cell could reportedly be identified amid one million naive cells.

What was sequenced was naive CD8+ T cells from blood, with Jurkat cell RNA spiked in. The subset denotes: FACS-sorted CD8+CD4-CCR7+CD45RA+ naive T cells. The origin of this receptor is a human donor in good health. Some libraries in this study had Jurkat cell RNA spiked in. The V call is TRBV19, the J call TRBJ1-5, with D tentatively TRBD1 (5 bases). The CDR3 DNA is TGTGCCAGTAGTACAGGGTTTATTGGCAATCAGCCCCAGCATTTT. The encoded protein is CASSTGFIGNQPQHF.